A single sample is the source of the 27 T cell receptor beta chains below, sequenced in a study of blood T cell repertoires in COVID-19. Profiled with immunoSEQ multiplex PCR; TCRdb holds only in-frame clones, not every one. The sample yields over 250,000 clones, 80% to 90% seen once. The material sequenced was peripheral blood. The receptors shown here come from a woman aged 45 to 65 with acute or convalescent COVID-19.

In nucleotides, the CDR3 is TGTGCCAGCAGTGGGGATCGGACGGGGAACTCTGGGGCCAACGTCCTGACTTTC. It specifies CASSGDRTGNSGANVLTF. The chain combines TRBV2 with TRBJ2-6; D possibly corresponds to TRBD2 (5 bases). Germline V CDR1 and CDR2: SNHLY, FYNNEI. V lost 4 bases and J lost 0, with 16 bases in between. This CDR3 spans 18 amino acids.

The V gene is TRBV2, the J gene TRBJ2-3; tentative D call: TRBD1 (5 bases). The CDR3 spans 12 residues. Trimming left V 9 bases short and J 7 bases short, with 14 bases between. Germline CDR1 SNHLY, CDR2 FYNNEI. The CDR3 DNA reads TGTGCCAGGAAACCAGGGTCAAATACGCAGTATTTT. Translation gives CARKPGSNTQYF.

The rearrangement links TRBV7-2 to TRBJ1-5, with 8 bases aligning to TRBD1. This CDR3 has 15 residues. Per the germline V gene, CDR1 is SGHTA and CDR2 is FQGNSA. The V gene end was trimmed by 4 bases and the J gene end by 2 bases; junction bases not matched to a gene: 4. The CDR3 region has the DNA TGTGCCAGCAGCTCCGCGGGACAGGGCAATCAGCCCCAGCATTTT. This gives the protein CASSSAGQGNQPQHF.

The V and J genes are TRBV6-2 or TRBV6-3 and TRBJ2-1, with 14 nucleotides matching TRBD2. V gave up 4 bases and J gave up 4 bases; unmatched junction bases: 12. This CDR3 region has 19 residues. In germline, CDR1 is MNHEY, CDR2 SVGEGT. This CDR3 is CASSSPMGGTSGGYNEQFF. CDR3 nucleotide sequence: TGTGCCAGCAGTTCCCCGATGGGGGGGACTAGCGGGGGATACAATGAGCAGTTCTTC.

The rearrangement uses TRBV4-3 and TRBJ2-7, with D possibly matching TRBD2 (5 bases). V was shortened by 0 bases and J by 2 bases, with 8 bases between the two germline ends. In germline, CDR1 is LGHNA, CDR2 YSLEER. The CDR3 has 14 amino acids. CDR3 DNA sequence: TGCGCCAGCAGCCAAGAGCCGGGGACCTACGAGCAGTACTTC. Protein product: CASSQEPGTYEQYF.

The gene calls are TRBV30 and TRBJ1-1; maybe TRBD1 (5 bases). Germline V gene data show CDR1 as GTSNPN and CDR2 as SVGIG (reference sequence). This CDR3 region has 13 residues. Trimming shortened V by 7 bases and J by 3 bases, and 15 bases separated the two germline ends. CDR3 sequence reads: CALRRAGDTEAFF. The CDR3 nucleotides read TGTGCCTTGAGACGGGCGGGGGACACTGAAGCTTTCTTT.

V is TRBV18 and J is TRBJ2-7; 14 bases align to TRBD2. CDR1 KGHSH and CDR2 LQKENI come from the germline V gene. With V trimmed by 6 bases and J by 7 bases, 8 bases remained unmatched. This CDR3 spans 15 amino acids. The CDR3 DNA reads TGTGCCAGCTCGCCGACTAGCGGGAGGGCCGGAGAGCAGTACTTC. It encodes CASSPTSGRAGEQYF.

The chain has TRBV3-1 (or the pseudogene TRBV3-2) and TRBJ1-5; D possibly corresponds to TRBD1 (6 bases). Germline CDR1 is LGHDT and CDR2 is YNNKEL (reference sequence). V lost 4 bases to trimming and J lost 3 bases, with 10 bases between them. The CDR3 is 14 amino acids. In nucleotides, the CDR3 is TGTGCCAGCAGCCGCCGGGACACCAATCAGCCCCAGCATTTT. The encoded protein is CASSRRDTNQPQHF.

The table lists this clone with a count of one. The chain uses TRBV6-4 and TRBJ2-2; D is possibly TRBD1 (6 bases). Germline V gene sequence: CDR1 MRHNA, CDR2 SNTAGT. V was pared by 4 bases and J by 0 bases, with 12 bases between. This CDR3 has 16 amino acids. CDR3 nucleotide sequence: TGTGCCAGCAGTGTATACCGGACAGCGAACACCGGGGAGCTGTTTTTT. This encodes CASSVYRTANTGELFF.

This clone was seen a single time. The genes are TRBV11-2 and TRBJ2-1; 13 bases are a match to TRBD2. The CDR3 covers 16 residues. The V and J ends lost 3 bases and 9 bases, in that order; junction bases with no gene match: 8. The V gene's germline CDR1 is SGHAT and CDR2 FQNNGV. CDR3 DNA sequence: TGTGCCAGCAGCTTGGGTGGAACTAGCGGGAGGGGTGAGCAGTTCTTC. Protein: CASSLGGTSGRGEQFF.

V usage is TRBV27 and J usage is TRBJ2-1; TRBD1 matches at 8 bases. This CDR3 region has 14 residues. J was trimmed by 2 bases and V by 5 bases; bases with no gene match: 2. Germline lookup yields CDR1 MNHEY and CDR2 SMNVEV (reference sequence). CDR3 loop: CASSQTGAYNEQFF. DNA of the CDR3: TGTGCCAGCAGTCAGACAGGGGCCTACAATGAGCAGTTCTTC.

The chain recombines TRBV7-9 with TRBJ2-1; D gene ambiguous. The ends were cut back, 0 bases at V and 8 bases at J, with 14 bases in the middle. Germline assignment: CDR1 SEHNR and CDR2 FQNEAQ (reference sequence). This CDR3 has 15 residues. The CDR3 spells CASSLATPGVDEQFF. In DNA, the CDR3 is TGTGCCAGCAGCTTAGCCACCCCGGGTGTCGATGAGCAGTTCTTC.

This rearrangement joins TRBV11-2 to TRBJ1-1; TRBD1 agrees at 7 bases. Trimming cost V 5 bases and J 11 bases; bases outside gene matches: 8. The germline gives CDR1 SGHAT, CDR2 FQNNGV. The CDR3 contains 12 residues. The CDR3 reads CASSLRQGWAFF. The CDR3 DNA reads TGTGCCAGCAGCCTAAGACAGGGTTGGGCTTTCTTT. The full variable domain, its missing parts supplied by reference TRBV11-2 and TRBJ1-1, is EAGVAQSPRYKIIEKRQSVAFWCNPISGHATLYWYQQILGQGPKLLIQFQNNGVVDDSQLPKDRFSAERLKGVDSTLKIQPAKLEDSAVYLCASSLRQGWAFFGQGTRLTVV.

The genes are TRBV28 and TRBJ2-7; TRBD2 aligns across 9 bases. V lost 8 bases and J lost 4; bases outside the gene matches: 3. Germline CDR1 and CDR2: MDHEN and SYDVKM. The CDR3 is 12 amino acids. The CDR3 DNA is TGTGCCAGCGGGACTAGCTGGTACGAGCAGTACTTC. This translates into CASGTSWYEQYF.

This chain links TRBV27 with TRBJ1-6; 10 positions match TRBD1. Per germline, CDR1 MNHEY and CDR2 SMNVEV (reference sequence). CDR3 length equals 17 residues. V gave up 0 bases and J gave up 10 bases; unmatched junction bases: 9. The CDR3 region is CASSLSAPGTGVSPLHF. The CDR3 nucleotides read TGTGCCAGCAGTTTATCGGCCCCGGGGACAGGGGTCTCACCCCTCCACTTT.

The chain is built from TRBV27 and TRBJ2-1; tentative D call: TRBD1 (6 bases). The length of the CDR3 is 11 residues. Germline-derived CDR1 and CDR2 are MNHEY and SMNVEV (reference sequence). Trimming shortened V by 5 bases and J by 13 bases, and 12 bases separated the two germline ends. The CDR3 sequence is CASSNQGSQFF. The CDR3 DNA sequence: TGTGCCAGCAGTAACCAGGGGAGTCAGTTCTTC.

The CDR3 sequence is CASRGIGTGGLYSNQPQHF. Here the CDR3 DNA reads TGTGCCAGCAGGGGCATTGGGACAGGGGGCCTTTATAGCAATCAGCCCCAGCATTTT. The V gene is TRBV2, the J gene TRBJ1-5; 12 bases align to TRBD1. With V trimmed by 6 bases and J by 0 bases, 12 bases remained unmatched. Germline V gene sequence: CDR1 SNHLY, CDR2 FYNNEI. The length of the CDR3 is 19 residues.

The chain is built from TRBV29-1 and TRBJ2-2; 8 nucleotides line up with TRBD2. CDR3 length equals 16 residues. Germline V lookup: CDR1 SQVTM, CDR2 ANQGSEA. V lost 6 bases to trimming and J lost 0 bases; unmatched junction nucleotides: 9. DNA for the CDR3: TGCAGCGTCGGGGGGGTCAGGTGGGCGAACACCGGGGAGCTGTTTTTT. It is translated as CSVGGVRWANTGELFF.

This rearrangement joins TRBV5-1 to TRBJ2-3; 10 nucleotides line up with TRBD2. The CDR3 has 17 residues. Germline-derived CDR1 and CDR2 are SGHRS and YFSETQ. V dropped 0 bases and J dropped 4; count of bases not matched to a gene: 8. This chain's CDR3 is CASSLDRAGGVADTQYF. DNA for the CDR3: TGCGCCAGCAGCTTGGACAGAGCGGGAGGGGTCGCAGATACGCAGTATTTT. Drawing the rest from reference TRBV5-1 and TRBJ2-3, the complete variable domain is KAGVTQTPRYLIKTRGQQVTLSCSPISGHRSVSWYQQTPGQGLQFLFEYFSETQRNKGNFPGRFSGRQFSNSRSEMNVSTLELGDSALYLCASSLDRAGGVADTQYFGPGTRLTVL.

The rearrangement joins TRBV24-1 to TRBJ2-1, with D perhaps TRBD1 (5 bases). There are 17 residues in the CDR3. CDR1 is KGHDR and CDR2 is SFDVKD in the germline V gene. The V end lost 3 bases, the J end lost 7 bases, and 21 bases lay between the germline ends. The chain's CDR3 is CATSDGQRRSLNNEQFF. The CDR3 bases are TGTGCCACCAGTGATGGACAACGGCGGTCCCTAAATAATGAGCAGTTCTTC.

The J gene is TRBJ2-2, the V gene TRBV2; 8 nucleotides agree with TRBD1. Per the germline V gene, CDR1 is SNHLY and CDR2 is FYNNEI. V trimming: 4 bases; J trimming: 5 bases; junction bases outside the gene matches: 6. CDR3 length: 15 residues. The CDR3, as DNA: TGTGCCAGCAGTGCAACAGGGGGGAGGACCGGGGAGCTGTTTTTT. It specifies CASSATGGRTGELFF.

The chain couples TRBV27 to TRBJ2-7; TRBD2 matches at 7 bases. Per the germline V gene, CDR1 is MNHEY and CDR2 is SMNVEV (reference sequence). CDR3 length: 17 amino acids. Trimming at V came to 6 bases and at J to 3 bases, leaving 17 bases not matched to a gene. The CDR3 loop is CASSLQLPGGSGYEQYF. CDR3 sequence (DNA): TGTGCCAGCAGCCTACAGCTCCCGGGGGGTTCCGGCTACGAGCAGTACTTC.

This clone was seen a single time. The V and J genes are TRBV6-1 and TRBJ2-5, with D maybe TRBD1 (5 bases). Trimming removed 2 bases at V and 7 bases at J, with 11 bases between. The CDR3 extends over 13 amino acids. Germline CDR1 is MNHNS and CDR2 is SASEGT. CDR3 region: CASSERQGGTQYF. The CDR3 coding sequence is TGTGCCAGCAGTGAACGGCAGGGTGGGACCCAGTACTTC.

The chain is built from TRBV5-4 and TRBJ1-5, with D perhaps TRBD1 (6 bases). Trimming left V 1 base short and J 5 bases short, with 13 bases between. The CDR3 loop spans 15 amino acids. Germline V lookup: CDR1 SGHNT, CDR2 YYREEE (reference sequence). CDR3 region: CASSLSGGGDQPQHF. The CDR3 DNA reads TGTGCCAGCAGCTTGAGCGGGGGCGGGGATCAGCCCCAGCATTTT.

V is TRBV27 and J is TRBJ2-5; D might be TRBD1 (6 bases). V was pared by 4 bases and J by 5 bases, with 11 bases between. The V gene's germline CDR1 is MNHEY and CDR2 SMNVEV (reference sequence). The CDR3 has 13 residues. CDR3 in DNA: TGTGCCAGCAGTTCCGGACAGAGGGAGACCCAGTACTTC. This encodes CASSSGQRETQYF.

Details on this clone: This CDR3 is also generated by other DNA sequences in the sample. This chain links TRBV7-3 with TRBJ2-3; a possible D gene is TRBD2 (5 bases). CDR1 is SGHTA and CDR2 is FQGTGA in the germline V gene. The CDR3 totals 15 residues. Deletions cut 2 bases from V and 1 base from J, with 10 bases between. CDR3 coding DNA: TGTGCCAGCAGCTTAGTTGGTAGCGGCACAGATACGCAGTATTTT. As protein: CASSLVGSGTDTQYF.

The CDR3 loop reads CASTEIAGETYNEQFF. CDR3 DNA: TGCGCCAGCACAGAAATAGCGGGAGAGACCTACAATGAGCAGTTCTTC. This chain links TRBV5-1 with TRBJ2-1; 9 bases map to TRBD2. After removal of 6 bases from V and 2 bases from J, the junction contained 9 bases not matched to a gene. The CDR3 totals 16 residues. CDR1 is SGHRS, CDR2 YFSETQ, per germline. The entire variable domain, with the rest obtained from reference TRBV5-1 and TRBJ2-1, is as follows: KAGVTQTPRYLIKTRGQQVTLSCSPISGHRSVSWYQQTPGQGLQFLFEYFSETQRNKGNFPGRFSGRQFSNSRSEMNVSTLELGDSALYLCASTEIAGETYNEQFFGPGTRLTVL.